What follows is one T cell receptor beta chain and its context. Its antigen remains unidentified. The data belong to a study of T cell responses to AZD1222 COVID-19 vaccine. Study-level information: Second-dose intervals of approximately 4 or approximately 12 weeks were pooled. Findings and caveats of the study: Only six individuals given AZD1222 were seropositive at baseline. Unmutated variant regions are reportedly the target of nearly half of TCRs that are spike-specific. The study found Spike-specific TCR breadth and depth rose after two AZD1222 doses.

This CDR3 contains 17 residues. The germline CDR1 and CDR2 sequences are LNHDA and SQIVND (reference sequence). V was pared by 7 bases and J by 1 base, with 8 bases of the junction left unmatched. Sequencing was performed with immunoSEQ multiplex PCR; in TCRdb, only in-frame clones are kept and a portion is missing. This sample has more than 150,000 clones, with around 90% found just once. Sequencing used peripheral blood, obtained on day 0 of AZD1222 vaccination. The clonotype was recovered from an adult in good health. The gene calls are TRBV19 and TRBJ2-6; 9 nucleotides align to TRBD1. This CDR3 reads CASTDYGTGSGANVLTF. The CDR3 DNA is TGTGCCAGTACCGACTATGGGACAGGGTCTGGGGCCAACGTCCTGACTTTC.